The source of this TCR beta chain is a study of blood T cells in healthy people across ages. Combining a sample-barcoded 5' primer with a J-beta primer mix, a second PCR ran for roughly 7 to 12 cycles. Carrying 12 random nucleotides, a template-switch adaptor labeled each individual cDNA molecule. MiXCR, run by TCRdb on the 5' RACE reads, gives a single entry per CDR3 protein. The sample has hundreds of thousands of distinct CDR3 sequences, roughly 48% seen once. Germline CDR1 is DFQATT and CDR2 is SNEGSKA (reference sequence). Trimming removed 3 bases at V and 4 bases at J, with 4 bases between. CDR3 length: 11 residues.

The genes are TRBV20-1 and TRBJ2-1; the D is unclear. This TCR came from a man aged 25 to 40 in good health. Sequenced sample: blood. This CDR3 reads CSASQYNEQFF. CDR3 coding DNA: TGCAGTGCTAGTCAGTACAATGAGCAGTTCTTC.